The T cell receptor beta chain described here comes from a study of control samples from healthy donors and cancer patients. The assay was immunoSEQ multiplex PCR, and TCRdb's table has in-frame clones only and misses some. The sample shows 150,000 or so clones, 70% to 90% of them seen only once. CDR1 is LGHNA, CDR2 YNFKEQ, per germline. This CDR3 is built from 14 residues. V shed 9 bases and J shed 3 bases, with 18 bases lying between them. Material for sequencing was blood. This sequence joins TRBV4-2 and TRBJ2-7, with D uncertain. The sequence was obtained from a man between 25 and 39 years old in good health. The CDR3 loop reads CASRYGDGDYEQYF. The CDR3, as DNA: TGTGCCAGTCGATATGGTGACGGTGACTACGAGCAGTACTTC.